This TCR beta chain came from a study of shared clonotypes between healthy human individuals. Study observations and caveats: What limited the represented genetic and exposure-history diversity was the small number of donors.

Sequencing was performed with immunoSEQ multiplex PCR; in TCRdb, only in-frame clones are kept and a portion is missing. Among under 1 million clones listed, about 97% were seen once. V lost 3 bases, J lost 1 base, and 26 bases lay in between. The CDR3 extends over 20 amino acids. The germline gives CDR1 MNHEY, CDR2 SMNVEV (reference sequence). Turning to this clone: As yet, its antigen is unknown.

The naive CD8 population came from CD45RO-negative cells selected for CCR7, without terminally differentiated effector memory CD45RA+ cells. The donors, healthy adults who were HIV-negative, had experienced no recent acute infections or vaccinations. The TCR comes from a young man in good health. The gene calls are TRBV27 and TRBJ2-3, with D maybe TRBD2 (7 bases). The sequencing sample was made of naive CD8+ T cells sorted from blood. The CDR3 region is CASSFDASGFLGGGTDTQYF. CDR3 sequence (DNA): TGTGCCAGCAGTTTTGACGCTAGCGGCTTCCTTGGGGGCGGCACAGATACGCAGTATTTT.